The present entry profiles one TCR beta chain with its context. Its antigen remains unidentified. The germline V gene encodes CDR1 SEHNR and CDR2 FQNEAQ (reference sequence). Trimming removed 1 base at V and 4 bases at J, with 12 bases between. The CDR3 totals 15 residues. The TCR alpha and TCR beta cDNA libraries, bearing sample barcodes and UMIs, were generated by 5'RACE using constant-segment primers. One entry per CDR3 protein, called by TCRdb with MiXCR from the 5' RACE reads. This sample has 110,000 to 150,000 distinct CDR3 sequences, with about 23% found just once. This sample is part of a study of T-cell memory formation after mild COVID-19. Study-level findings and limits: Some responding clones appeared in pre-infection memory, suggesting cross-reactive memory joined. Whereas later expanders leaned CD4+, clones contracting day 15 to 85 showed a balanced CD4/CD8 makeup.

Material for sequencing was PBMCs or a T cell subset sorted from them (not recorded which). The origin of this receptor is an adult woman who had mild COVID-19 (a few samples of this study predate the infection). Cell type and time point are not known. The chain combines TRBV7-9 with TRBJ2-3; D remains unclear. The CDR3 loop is CASSLEPGVSDTQYF. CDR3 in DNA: TGTGCCAGCAGCTTAGAGCCTGGAGTATCAGATACGCAGTATTTT.